This T cell receptor beta chain emerged from a study of cytomegalovirus exposure and HLA in healthy donors. PCR used 60 Vbeta primers and 13 Jbeta primers. The method was immunoSEQ multiplex PCR; TCRdb's version includes in-frame clones alone and lacks a portion of them. The table has about 140,000 clones, 65% to 70% seen once; the top ten hold 10%. A note on this clone: Its antigen is unknown.

CDR1 and CDR2 from the germline V gene are SGHKS and YYEKEE (reference sequence). V dropped 3 bases and J dropped 0 bases, with 21 bases sitting between them. This CDR3 spans 18 amino acids. Study-wide results and caveats: Data from an earlier analysis indicated that most TCR beta V segments were productive either about 90% or about 30% of the time. Most subjects' HLA-A and HLA-B alleles were reportedly predicted from TCR beta sequences. Most CMV-associated TCR beta chains were later found to appear HLA-restricted. Some segments of the V type, notably TRBV6-2 and TRBV6-3, were excluded as indistinguishable.

The chain couples TRBV5-5 to TRBJ1-2, with D hard to call. This TCR was recovered from a man aged 25 to 45 in good health and CMV-seropositive. Sequenced material: PBMCs. Written as DNA, the CDR3 is TGTGCCAGCAGCTCACCGACCTCACGACATACCTCTAACTATGGCTACACCTTC. As protein: CASSSPTSRHTSNYGYTF.